A selection of T cell receptor beta chains follows, all from one sample in a study of blood T cell repertoires in COVID-19. Data came from immunoSEQ multiplex PCR; TCRdb stores just in-frame clones and leaves some out. The sample includes over 150,000 clones, 80% to 85% of them seen just once. Sequencing was performed on peripheral blood. All receptors come from a man younger than 30 with active or convalescent COVID-19. CDR3s include the opening cysteine and the closing phenylalanine or tryptophan. D genes are given only for firm matches. The size field is filled for only some rows; it gives once, few, many or a size class.

DNA: TGTGCCTGGAGTGGGCAGAGGACTAGCGGGAGGGCCGAGGGCGCCGGGGAGCTGTTTTTT; CDR3: CAWSGQRTSGRAEGAGELFF; V: TRBV30; size: few; J: TRBJ2-2; D: TRBD2
DNA: TGTGCCAGCAGTTTGGAGGGAGGATGGTCCGAGCAGTACTTC; CDR3: CASSLEGGWSEQYF; V: TRBV28; size: NA; J: TRBJ2-7; D: NA
DNA: TGCGCCAGCAGCCAAGAGGATGTTCAGGGAACCGGGGAGCTGTTTTTT; CDR3: CASSQEDVQGTGELFF; V: TRBV4-3; size: NA; J: TRBJ2-2; D: NA
DNA: TGTGCCAGCAGTCGGACGACCGGGACTATCACCGGGGAGCTGTTTTTT; CDR3: CASSRTTGTITGELFF; V: TRBV4-2; size: NA; J: TRBJ2-2; D: TRBD2
DNA: TGTGCCAGCAGCCGGGGGTCGGGGAATGGCTACACCTTC; CDR3: CASSRGSGNGYTF; V: TRBV5-8; size: once; J: TRBJ1-2; D: NA
DNA: TGTGCCAGCGGGCCAAATGAAAAACTGTTTTTT; CDR3: CASGPNEKLFF; V: TRBV7-9; size: NA; J: TRBJ1-4; D: NA
DNA: TGTGCCAGCGGAGGACAGGGGATGACCTACGAGCAGTACTTC; CDR3: CASGGQGMTYEQYF; V: TRBV7-9; size: NA; J: TRBJ2-7; D: TRBD1
DNA: TGTGCCAGCAGTTTAGAGCCCCATCAGCCCCAGCATTTT; CDR3: CASSLEPHQPQHF; V: TRBV12-3/TRBV12-4; size: NA; J: TRBJ1-5; D: NA
DNA: TGTGCCAGCAGCCTGGGGACAGGCACGATAGTCTATGGCTACACCTTC; CDR3: CASSLGTGTIVYGYTF; V: TRBV7-8; size: NA; J: TRBJ1-2; D: TRBD1
DNA: TGTGCCAGCAGCCAAGATGCGGGTAATTCACCCCTCCACTTT; CDR3: CASSQDAGNSPLHF; V: TRBV3-1/TRBV3-2; size: NA; J: TRBJ1-6; D: NA
DNA: TGTGCCATCAGTTCGAACAGGGAAGAGACCCAGTACTTC; CDR3: CAISSNREETQYF; V: TRBV10-3; size: NA; J: TRBJ2-5; D: NA
DNA: TGTGCCAGCAGGCCCGGGGACAGGGAAACCGGGGAGCTGTTTTTT; CDR3: CASRPGDRETGELFF; V: TRBV27; size: NA; J: TRBJ2-2; D: TRBD1
DNA: TGTGCCAGCAGCCCAAACGCGCAGGGGGATGGCTACACCTTC; CDR3: CASSPNAQGDGYTF; V: TRBV3-1/TRBV3-2; size: NA; J: TRBJ1-2; D: TRBD1
DNA: TGCGCCAGCAGCCAAGATGGGCCAACCTCGCCCCGGGCTTTCTTT; CDR3: CASSQDGPTSPRAFF; V: TRBV4-3; size: NA; J: TRBJ1-1; D: NA
DNA: TGTGCCAGCAGCTCTCCCCTAGCGGGACGATACGAGCAGTACTTC; CDR3: CASSSPLAGRYEQYF; V: TRBV2; size: NA; J: TRBJ2-7; D: TRBD2
DNA: TGTGCCAGCAGTTTGGGACTAGCGGGGACCTCCTACGAGCAGTACTTC; CDR3: CASSLGLAGTSYEQYF; V: TRBV2; size: NA; J: TRBJ2-7; D: TRBD2
DNA: TGTGCCAGCAGCTTAGTTAACAGGAACTTTGATCAGCCCCAGCATTTT; CDR3: CASSLVNRNFDQPQHF; V: TRBV7-8; size: NA; J: TRBJ1-5; D: NA
DNA: TGTGCCAGCTCACCGGGGCAGGGGGATCAGCCCCAGCATTTT; CDR3: CASSPGQGDQPQHF; V: TRBV18; size: NA; J: TRBJ1-5; D: TRBD1
DNA: TGTGCCAGTAGTATGGGGGGAAACAATCAGCCCCAGCATTTT; CDR3: CASSMGGNNQPQHF; V: TRBV19; size: once; J: TRBJ1-5; D: NA
DNA: TGTGCCAGCAGCTTAACGGGCAACGAGGAGCTGTTTTTT; CDR3: CASSLTGNEELFF; V: TRBV7-3; size: NA; J: TRBJ2-2; D: NA
DNA: TGTGCCAGCAGCCCAGCGGGACGGAACTATGGCTACACCTTC; CDR3: CASSPAGRNYGYTF; V: TRBV5-4; size: few; J: TRBJ1-2; D: NA
DNA: TGTGCCAGCAGACAGGGACCCACTGAAGCTTTCTTT; CDR3: CASRQGPTEAFF; V: TRBV28; size: NA; J: TRBJ1-1; D: NA
DNA: TGTGCCAGCAGCTTAGCGGGACTACACTACAATGAGCAGTTCTTC; CDR3: CASSLAGLHYNEQFF; V: TRBV11-2; size: few; J: TRBJ2-1; D: TRBD2
DNA: TGTGCCAGCAGTTACTCGGACGGACTGAACTCACCCCTCCACTTT; CDR3: CASSYSDGLNSPLHF; V: TRBV6-5; size: NA; J: TRBJ1-6; D: NA
DNA: TGTGCCTGGAGTGATGACAGGGGGCTAGAGACTGAAGCTTTCTTT; CDR3: CAWSDDRGLETEAFF; V: TRBV30; size: NA; J: TRBJ1-1; D: TRBD1
DNA: TGTGCCAGCAGCCCAGCCAGCAGTAGCAGCTACGAGCAGTACTTC; CDR3: CASSPASSSSYEQYF; V: TRBV28; size: once; J: TRBJ2-7; D: NA
DNA: TGTGCCAGCAGCTGGGGAAGGGGGCGGGGGGCTCTCGAGACCCAGTACTTC; CDR3: CASSWGRGRGALETQYF; V: TRBV5-8; size: NA; J: TRBJ2-5; D: NA
DNA: TGTGCCAGCAGCCAAGATCGGGGGGCAGGGTATCGTAATGAGCAGTTCTTC; CDR3: CASSQDRGAGYRNEQFF; V: TRBV3-1/TRBV3-2; size: NA; J: TRBJ2-1; D: NA
DNA: TGTGCCAGCTCACCGTTCTGGGACTCCCTGGGGGATAATTCACCCCTCCACTTT; CDR3: CASSPFWDSLGDNSPLHF; V: TRBV18; size: NA; J: TRBJ1-6; D: NA
DNA: TGCGCCAGCAGCGTACAGGGGGCTTCTAATGAAAAACTGTTTTTT; CDR3: CASSVQGASNEKLFF; V: TRBV5-1; size: NA; J: TRBJ1-4; D: TRBD1
DNA: TGTGCCAGCAGTTACGGTACTAGCGGGAACAATGAGCAGTTCTTC; CDR3: CASSYGTSGNNEQFF; V: TRBV6-5; size: once; J: TRBJ2-1; D: TRBD2
DNA: TGTGCCAGCAGTAAACTACAGGGGAGAACTGAAGCTTTCTTT; CDR3: CASSKLQGRTEAFF; V: TRBV6-5; size: NA; J: TRBJ1-1; D: TRBD1
DNA: TGCGCCAGCAGCTTCACAGGGGATGCCTACGAGCAGTACTTC; CDR3: CASSFTGDAYEQYF; V: TRBV5-1; size: NA; J: TRBJ2-7; D: TRBD1
DNA: TGTGCCAGCAGTGACAGTAACTATGGCTACACCTTC; CDR3: CASSDSNYGYTF; V: TRBV6-1; size: NA; J: TRBJ1-2; D: NA
DNA: TGTGCCAGCAGTCCGGGGTACCAGGGGGCGCTTGGCTACACCTTC; CDR3: CASSPGYQGALGYTF; V: TRBV6-5; size: NA; J: TRBJ1-2; D: TRBD1
DNA: TGTGCCAGCAGCGTAGGACAGGGGCTATCCACAGATACGCAGTATTTT; CDR3: CASSVGQGLSTDTQYF; V: TRBV9; size: NA; J: TRBJ2-3; D: TRBD1
DNA: TGTGCCAGCAGCTTACTGGCGGGAGGGAGCACCGGGGAGCTGTTTTTT; CDR3: CASSLLAGGSTGELFF; V: TRBV7-6; size: few; J: TRBJ2-2; D: TRBD2
DNA: TGTGCCAGCACCCGTGGGACTAGCGGGAACAATGAGCAGTTCTTC; CDR3: CASTRGTSGNNEQFF; V: TRBV11-1; size: NA; J: TRBJ2-1; D: TRBD2
DNA: TGTGCCAGCAGTTACTCGAATCCGGGGGGGTTGGGTGGCTACACCTTC; CDR3: CASSYSNPGGLGGYTF; V: TRBV6-6; size: NA; J: TRBJ1-2; D: NA
DNA: TGTGCCAGCAGCCCTTACTTTGCCACTATTGGCACTGAAGCTTTCTTT; CDR3: CASSPYFATIGTEAFF; V: TRBV7-8; size: few; J: TRBJ1-1; D: NA
DNA: TGTGCCAGCTCACCACCGGGGGGGGAGACCCAGTACTTC; CDR3: CASSPPGGETQYF; V: TRBV18; size: NA; J: TRBJ2-5; D: TRBD2